What follows are 14 T cell receptor beta chains derived from one specimen sequenced in a study of T cells and copy number aberrations in small-cell lung cancer. Assay used: immunoSEQ multiplex PCR; TCRdb lists only in-frame clones, some missing. The data contain roughly 8,900 clones, 60% to 80% of them singletons. What was sequenced was normal tissue next to the tumor. All receptors derive from a man aged 60-69 years with small cell lung cancer.

This clone was recorded once. The chain recombines TRBV30 with TRBJ2-7; D gene ambiguous. V lost 5 bases to trimming and J lost 5 bases, with 10 bases between them. Germline CDR1 and CDR2: GTSNPN and SVGIG (reference sequence). The CDR3 totals 11 residues. The CDR3 region is CAWGPGHEQYF. The CDR3 bases are TGTGCCTGGGGTCCTGGTCACGAGCAGTACTTC.

On this clone: The sample carries other DNA sequences with the same CDR3. The chain has TRBV5-1 and TRBJ2-7; 7 positions agree with TRBD1. Germline V gives CDR1 SGHRS, CDR2 YFSETQ. Trimming cost V 3 bases and J 2 bases; bases outside gene matches: 2. This CDR3 has 13 amino acids. The chain's CDR3 is CASSSGQPYEQYF. CDR3 in DNA: TGCGCCAGCAGCTCGGGACAGCCCTACGAGCAGTACTTC.

The rearrangement links TRBV12-5 to TRBJ2-5; TRBD2 aligns across 12 bases. The germline V gene encodes CDR1 LGHNT and CDR2 FRNRAP. The CDR3 totals 18 residues. Trimming took 5 bases from V and 2 from J; bases not matched to a gene: 12. The CDR3 region is CASGPPRGTSGLQETQYF. CDR3 nucleotide sequence: TGTGCTAGTGGTCCGCCTCGCGGGACTAGCGGGTTACAAGAGACCCAGTACTTC.

The chain recombines TRBV2 with TRBJ2-1; 14 positions agree with TRBD2. This CDR3 contains 17 residues. Germline-derived CDR1 and CDR2 are SNHLY and FYNNEI. V dropped 0 bases and J dropped 7; count of bases not matched to a gene: 5. CDR3 amino acids: CASSEAKGLAGENEQFF. The CDR3 DNA reads as TGTGCCAGCAGTGAAGCGAAGGGACTAGCGGGAGAGAATGAGCAGTTCTTC.

The gene calls are TRBV28 and TRBJ2-1; TRBD2 matches at 16 bases. The CDR3 extends over 17 amino acids. V lost 5 bases, J lost 4 bases, and 5 bases stayed unmatched. Germline V gives CDR1 MDHEN, CDR2 SYDVKM. CDR3 in amino acids: CASSKGLAGGQYNEQFF. CDR3 coding DNA: TGTGCCAGCAGTAAGGGACTAGCGGGAGGGCAGTACAATGAGCAGTTCTTC.

The chain employs TRBV5-1 and TRBJ2-3, with D perhaps being TRBD1 or TRBD2 (5 bases each). V lost 5 bases, J lost 4 bases, and 11 bases lay in between. The CDR3 runs 13 residues. Germline CDR1 is SGHRS and CDR2 is YFSETQ. This CDR3 reads CASSNSGPDTQYF. Here the CDR3 DNA reads TGCGCCAGCAGTAATTCGGGACCAGATACGCAGTATTTT.

The chain uses TRBV20-1 and TRBJ2-7; no clear D. The germline V and J ends were trimmed by 4 bases and 1 base, with 2 bases remaining between them. The CDR3 sequence is 10 residues long. Per the germline V gene, CDR1 is DFQATT and CDR2 is SNEGSKA (reference sequence). The CDR3 here is CSAISYEQYF. The CDR3 bases are TGCAGTGCTATTTCCTACGAGCAGTACTTC.

The J gene is TRBJ2-3, the V gene TRBV28; 9 bases map to TRBD2. This CDR3 has 14 amino acids. With V trimmed by 6 bases and J by 8 bases, 9 bases remained unmatched. Looked up from germline, CDR1 is MDHEN and CDR2 is SYDVKM. The CDR3 region is CASSRLAGEGTQYF. CDR3 sequence (DNA): TGTGCCAGCAGCAGGTTAGCGGGAGAGGGTACGCAGTATTTT.

The chain has TRBV25-1 and TRBJ2-7; D is undetermined. Germline assignment: CDR1 MGHDK and CDR2 SYGVNS. The CDR3 sequence is 14 residues long. V lost 5 bases, J lost 2 bases, and 13 bases lay in between. The CDR3 DNA is TGTGCCAGCAGTCAACACCAAGGGACCTACGAGCAGTACTTC. Translated, it gives CASSQHQGTYEQYF.

V is TRBV4-1 and J is TRBJ2-4, with D perhaps TRBD1 (5 bases). This CDR3 is 18 amino acids long. CDR1 and CDR2 from the germline V gene are MGHRA and YSYEKL. V was shortened by 4 bases and J by 0 bases, with 19 bases between the two germline ends. CDR3 region: CASSPTVAKALAKNIQYF. The CDR3 nucleotides read TGCGCCAGCAGCCCGACAGTCGCGAAAGCACTAGCCAAAAACATTCAGTACTTC.

This chain uses TRBV4-1 with TRBJ1-3; D ambiguous. The germline gives CDR1 MGHRA, CDR2 YSYEKL. The CDR3 sequence is 13 residues long. V lost 6 bases to trimming and J lost 0 bases, with 6 bases between them. The CDR3 sequence: CASRQNSGNTIYF. CDR3 nucleotides: TGCGCCAGCAGACAAAACTCTGGAAACACCATATATTTT.

In nucleotides, the CDR3 is TGCGCCAGCAGCGTTCAGGGAGTGCTGTACTTC. The encoded protein is CASSVQGVLYF. V gene TRBV5-1 combines with J gene TRBJ2-7; either TRBD1 or TRBD2 may fit D (5 bases each). CDR3 length: 11 amino acids. CDR1 is SGHRS and CDR2 is YFSETQ in the germline V gene. V was trimmed by 4 bases and J by 12 bases, leaving 14 bases between them. The whole variable domain, filled in from reference TRBV5-1 and TRBJ2-7, reads KAGVTQTPRYLIKTRGQQVTLSCSPISGHRSVSWYQQTPGQGLQFLFEYFSETQRNKGNFPGRFSGRQFSNSRSEMNVSTLELGDSALYLCASSVQGVLYFGPGTRLTVT.

V and J are TRBV10-3 and TRBJ2-7; weak D call: TRBD1 (6 bases). V was pared by 9 bases and J by 2 bases, with 17 bases between. The germline V gene has CDR1 ENHRY and CDR2 SYGVKD. This CDR3 spans 14 amino acids. The CDR3 DNA reads TGTGCCATACGACCCGGGACAATTCCCTACGAGCAGTACTTC. Translating gives CAIRPGTIPYEQYF.

The chain carries TRBV7-9 and TRBJ1-3; D may be TRBD1 (6 bases). This CDR3 comprises 17 residues. The germline V gene has CDR1 SEHNR and CDR2 FQNEAQ (reference sequence). V lost 1 base, J lost 4 bases, and 17 bases lay in between. CDR3: CASSLGGRRSRGNTIYF. Here the CDR3 DNA reads TGTGCCAGCAGCTTAGGGGGGCGCCGTTCAAGAGGAAACACCATATATTTT.